The 32 T cell receptor beta chains given below trace back to one sample, sequenced in a study of T cell repertoires in cytomegalovirus infection. Their specific antigens are unknown. Each CDR3 protein is one row after TCRdb ran MiXCR on the reads. The top ten hold about 46% of the sample, which has fewer than 650,000 distinct CDR3 sequences, about 39% seen once. The starting material was cultured PBMCs, obtained from culture after CMV antigen stimulation. These receptors came from a human donor in good health (CMV status not recorded). Some clones in this sample may be carry-over from other donors' samples.

The chain carries TRBV18 and TRBJ2-7; 8 nucleotides line up with TRBD1. The CDR3 length is 14 residues. Germline-derived CDR1 and CDR2 are KGHSH and LQKENI. The J segment lost 5 bases and the V segment lost 3 bases, leaving 6 bases of the junction unmatched. The chain's CDR3 is CASSPSSDRDEQYF. For the CDR3, the DNA is TGTGCCAGCTCACCCTCTTCGGACAGGGACGAGCAGTACTTC.

This sequence joins TRBV3-1 and TRBJ1-2; no definite D call. There are 14 residues in the CDR3. The germline gives CDR1 LGHDT, CDR2 YNNKEL (reference sequence). The V gene lost 0 bases and the J gene lost 8 bases, with 13 bases spanning the gap. The chain's CDR3 is CASSQDVYVTGYTF. The CDR3 DNA sequence: TGTGCCAGCAGCCAAGATGTCTACGTGACGGGCTACACCTTC.

This chain links TRBV7-2 with TRBJ1-1; 8 bases fit TRBD1. Losses at the gene ends were 4 bases for V and 6 bases for J; bases not matched to a gene: 13. This CDR3 spans 16 amino acids. The germline CDR1 and CDR2 sequences are SGHTA and FQGNSA. DNA of the CDR3: TGTGCCAGCAGCTACGGGGGAGCAGGGGGCAGCGCTGAAGCTTTCTTT. Amino acids: CASSYGGAGGSAEAFF.

V gene TRBV5-5 combines with J gene TRBJ2-2, with 12 bases fitting TRBD2. Per the germline V gene, CDR1 is SGHKS and CDR2 is YYEKEE (reference sequence). V dropped 6 bases and J dropped 13; count of bases not matched to a gene: 10. This CDR3 has 14 residues. CDR3 DNA sequence: TGTGCCAGCAACGGACTAGCGGGGTTTGGATGGCTGTTTTTT. Encoded protein: CASNGLAGFGWLFF.

This rearrangement joins TRBV6-1 to TRBJ1-1, with TRBD1 as a possible D gene (5 bases). V gave up 7 bases and J gave up 4 bases, with 25 bases separating them. The CDR3 extends over 17 amino acids. Germline values: CDR1 MNHNS, CDR2 SASEGT. The CDR3 coding sequence is TGTGCCAGCAAAGGCCGAAGGGGCAGTGAGTATCCCACTGAAGCTTTCTTT. It yields the protein CASKGRRGSEYPTEAFF.

J is TRBJ2-6 and V is TRBV7-2; 9 bases fit TRBD2. Germline V gene lookup returns CDR1 SGHTA and CDR2 FQGNSA. This CDR3 has 18 amino acids. Trimming removed 3 bases from V and 2 bases from J; junction bases left unmatched: 8. DNA for the CDR3: TGTGCCAGCAGCTTGTCTAGCGGGGACCACCCTGGGGCCAACGTCCTGACTTTC. As protein: CASSLSSGDHPGANVLTF.

This chain joins TRBV6-2 or TRBV6-3 and TRBJ2-3; D is possibly TRBD1 or TRBD2 (5 bases each). The V and J ends lost 4 bases and 6 bases respectively, with 20 bases between them. This CDR3 comprises 16 residues. CDR1 and CDR2 from the germline V gene are MNHEY and SVGEGT. CDR3 sequence reads: CASSSRGRRPVDTQYF. The CDR3 DNA reads TGTGCCAGCAGTTCCCGGGGCCGTAGACCAGTTGATACGCAGTATTTT.

This clonotype has only a few counts. This chain links TRBV7-9 with TRBJ2-1, with TRBD2 identical over 8 bases. The length of the CDR3 is 14 residues. CDR1 is SEHNR and CDR2 is FQNEAQ in the germline V gene (reference sequence). V dropped 3 bases and J dropped 6; count of bases not matched to a gene: 4. CDR3 amino acids: CASSFDGGANEQFF. CDR3 DNA sequence: TGTGCCAGCAGCTTCGACGGGGGGGCCAATGAGCAGTTCTTC.

This chain links TRBV20-1 with TRBJ2-5, with 7 bases fitting TRBD1. Germline lookup yields CDR1 DFQATT and CDR2 SNEGSKA (reference sequence). V lost 6 bases and J lost 5; bases outside the gene matches: 9. This CDR3 is built from 13 residues. CDR3 region: CSALTQTGETQYF. The CDR3 region has the DNA TGCAGTGCCCTGACTCAGACAGGGGAGACCCAGTACTTC.

The rearrangement joins TRBV29-1 to TRBJ2-7, with 12 bases identical to TRBD1. The CDR3 is made up of 12 amino acids. With V trimmed by 6 bases and J by 5 bases, 2 bases remained unmatched. Germline-derived CDR1 and CDR2 are SQVTM and ANQGSEA. The CDR3 DNA is TGCAGCGTCGGGACAGGGGGCCACGAGCAGTACTTC. Its protein is CSVGTGGHEQYF.

This chain links TRBV2 with TRBJ1-2; unclear D gene. Germline-derived CDR1 and CDR2 are SNHLY and FYNNEI. Deletions cut 1 base from V and 5 bases from J, with 11 bases between. This CDR3 has 14 residues. This chain's CDR3 is CASSEGANGYGYTF. Written as DNA, the CDR3 is TGTGCCAGCAGTGAAGGGGCCAACGGGTATGGCTACACCTTC.

The chain uses TRBV25-1 and TRBJ2-1; D gene uncertain. CDR3 length: 13 residues. The germline V gene encodes CDR1 MGHDK and CDR2 SYGVNS. V lost 6 bases to trimming and J lost 9 bases, with 15 bases between them. The CDR3 nucleotides read TGTGCCAGCAGCCAAGCTGGTAGTGGTGAGCAGTTCTTC. Residues: CASSQAGSGEQFF.

As to this clonotype: One end of the junction does not line up with germline, which may come from a read error. The CDR3 DNA follows: TGTGCCAACAGCTTCCGGGACAGGGGTCGGCCCCAGCATTTT. It is translated as CANSFRDRGRPQHF. The V call is TRBV7-2, the J call TRBJ1-5; TRBD1 matches at 10 bases. This CDR3 is 14 amino acids long. CDR1 and CDR2 from the germline V gene are SGHTA and FQGNSA.

The chain is built from TRBV7-6 and TRBJ1-5, with TRBD1 matching 7 bases. With 6 bases clipped from V and 1 base from J, the junction kept 6 bases outside the gene matches. Germline CDR1 reads SGHVS; CDR2 reads FNYEAQ. The CDR3 length is 15 residues. DNA for the CDR3: TGTGCCAGCAGTAAAACACAGGGGAGCAATCAGCCCCAGCATTTT. It is translated as CASSKTQGSNQPQHF.

There are a few counts of this clonotype. The V and J genes are TRBV7-2 and TRBJ2-7, with D uncertain. Trimming shortened V by 1 base and J by 2 bases, and 6 bases separated the two germline ends. CDR3 size: 13 residues. The germline V gene has CDR1 SGHTA and CDR2 FQGNSA. In DNA form, the CDR3 reads TGTGCCAGCAGCTTAGGGTATACCTACGAGCAGTACTTC. Translating gives CASSLGYTYEQYF.

The chain couples TRBV10-3 to TRBJ2-1; 8 bases fit TRBD2. The ends lost 3 bases at V and 7 bases at J; junction bases unmatched: 5. Germline lookup yields CDR1 ENHRY and CDR2 SYGVKD. This CDR3 has 14 amino acids. Here the CDR3 reads CAISESGSVNEQFF. The CDR3 nucleotides read TGTGCCATCAGTGAAAGCGGGAGCGTGAATGAGCAGTTCTTC.

The rearrangement uses TRBV6-8 and TRBJ1-2; D not certain. The germline gives CDR1 MNHGY, CDR2 SAAAGT. This CDR3 region has 12 residues. Trimming left V 1 base short and J 4 bases short, with 4 bases between. In DNA, the CDR3 is TGTGCCAGCAGTTACTTCCCCTATGGCTACACCTTC. It encodes CASSYFPYGYTF.

There are a few counts of this clonotype. This rearrangement joins TRBV12-3 or TRBV12-4 to TRBJ1-6; D unresolved. Between the trimmed V and J ends, which lost 8 bases and 10 bases, there was a span of 21 bases. The CDR3 contains 15 residues. CDR3 DNA sequence: TGTGCCAGCGCCACCCGCGGCGGGCAATTGTCACCCCTCCACTTT. It codes for CASATRGGQLSPLHF.

The rearrangement uses TRBV7-9 and TRBJ2-1; 9 positions agree with TRBD1. Germline CDR1 is SEHNR and CDR2 is FQNEAQ (reference sequence). The CDR3 sequence is 15 residues long. The J segment lost 3 bases and the V segment lost 5 bases, leaving 5 bases of the junction unmatched. CDR3 DNA sequence: TGTGCCAGCAGCACCGGACAGGGGTACTACAATGAGCAGTTCTTC. Amino acid sequence: CASSTGQGYYNEQFF.

This clonotype occurred many times. The chain couples TRBV7-2 to TRBJ2-6; TRBD2 aligns across 8 bases. Germline assignment: CDR1 SGHTA and CDR2 FQGNSA. Trimming cost V 5 bases and J 3 bases; bases outside gene matches: 6. This CDR3 is built from 16 residues. The CDR3 is CASSKAGERGANVLTF. As DNA, the CDR3 is TGTGCCAGCAGCAAAGCGGGGGAACGTGGGGCCAACGTCCTGACTTTC.

This clonotype has just a few counts. The rearrangement uses TRBV6-1 and TRBJ1-5; possible D gene TRBD1, 6 bases. Germline V gives CDR1 MNHNS, CDR2 SASEGT. The CDR3 consists of 14 residues. The V and J ends lost 6 bases and 5 bases respectively, with 14 bases between them. This CDR3 is CASSLQGPDQPQHF. CDR3 nucleotides: TGTGCCAGCAGCCTACAGGGCCCCGATCAGCCCCAGCATTTT.

In its sample, this clonotype was seen a few times. The CDR3 here is CATDPGRQETQYF. The CDR3 DNA follows: TGTGCCACCGACCCGGGTAGACAAGAGACCCAGTACTTC. The chain uses TRBV19 and TRBJ2-5; D gene uncertain. V lost 10 bases and J lost 2, with 14 bases in between. The germline CDR1 and CDR2 sequences are LNHDA and SQIVND (reference sequence). This CDR3 spans 13 amino acids.

The V and J genes are TRBV10-3 and TRBJ2-7, with 7 bases lining up with TRBD2. Germline trimming cut 3 bases from V and 4 bases from J; bases unmatched to any gene: 6. CDR1 is ENHRY, CDR2 SYGVKD, per germline. The CDR3 length is 14 residues. The CDR3 nucleotides are TGTGCCATCAGTGACCGCGGGAGTGGGTACGAGCAGTACTTC. This encodes CAISDRGSGYEQYF.

The CDR3 protein is CASSLLSNTDTQYF. As DNA, the CDR3 is TGTGCCAGCAGCTTACTCAGTAACACAGATACGCAGTATTTT. The chain has TRBV7-2 and TRBJ2-3, with no clear D. CDR3 length: 14 residues. Trimming took off 2 bases at V and 2 bases at J, with 8 bases between the two ends. CDR1 SGHTA and CDR2 FQGNSA come from the germline V gene.

In this sample, this clonotype turned up a few times. The chain uses TRBV7-6 and TRBJ1-1; D unresolved. Trimming took off 1 base at V and 1 base at J, with 7 bases between the two ends. Germline V gene data show CDR1 as SGHVS and CDR2 as FNYEAQ. CDR3 length: 14 amino acids. CDR3: CASSLESQNTEAFF. The CDR3 nucleotides read TGTGCCAGCAGCTTAGAGTCACAGAACACTGAAGCTTTCTTT.

This clonotype was found a few times. The J gene is TRBJ1-1, the V gene TRBV7-6; D is undetermined. V was shortened by 5 bases and J by 3 bases, with 13 bases between the two germline ends. The CDR3 consists of 14 residues. CDR1 is SGHVS, CDR2 FNYEAQ, per germline. CDR3 protein: CASSRVGSDTEAFF. The CDR3 nucleotides are TGTGCCAGCAGCCGAGTCGGCTCTGACACTGAAGCTTTCTTT.

At least ten counts were recorded for this clonotype. The genes are TRBV7-9 and TRBJ2-5; the match to TRBD1 covers 10 bases. Germline values: CDR1 SEHNR, CDR2 FQNEAQ (reference sequence). The trim removed 3 bases at V and 4 bases at J, leaving 8 bases unmatched. This CDR3 region has 16 residues. The CDR3 DNA reads as TGTGCCAGCAGCTTTCCGGGGACAGGGGTTAGAGAGACCCAGTACTTC. Protein product: CASSFPGTGVRETQYF.

This rearrangement joins TRBV5-1 to TRBJ1-6; TRBD1 aligns across 9 bases. After removal of 3 bases from V and 8 bases from J, the junction contained 6 bases not matched to a gene. The CDR3 runs to 15 residues. Per germline, CDR1 SGHRS and CDR2 YFSETQ. For the CDR3, the DNA is TGCGCCAGCAGCTCGTCGGGACAGGGAGATTCACCCCTCCACTTT. Amino acids: CASSSSGQGDSPLHF.

This clonotype has a single count. The genes are TRBV2 and TRBJ2-3; a weak D match, TRBD2 (6 bases). Germline CDR1 and CDR2: SNHLY and FYNNEI. CDR3 size: 13 residues. V was pared by 6 bases and J by 2 bases, with 9 bases between. The CDR3: CASRPDYTDTQYF. As DNA, the CDR3 is TGTGCCAGCAGACCGGACTACACAGATACGCAGTATTTT.

The gene calls are TRBV27 and TRBJ1-1, with a possible D match to TRBD1 (6 bases). Deletions cut 0 bases from V and 4 bases from J, with 12 bases between. The CDR3 has 15 amino acids. From germline, CDR1 is MNHEY and CDR2 SMNVEV (reference sequence). The CDR3 DNA sequence: TGTGCCAGCAGTTTATCCCCAGGGGCGGTCACTGAAGCTTTCTTT. Translating gives CASSLSPGAVTEAFF.

The rearrangement joins TRBV12-5 to TRBJ2-3; tentatively, D is TRBD2 (6 bases). V shed 6 bases and J shed 0 bases, with 10 bases lying between them. This CDR3 is 14 amino acids long. CDR1 LGHNT and CDR2 FRNRAP come from the germline V gene. CDR3 coding DNA: TGTGCTAGTGGCGCCGGGGGTAGCACAGATACGCAGTATTTT. This encodes CASGAGGSTDTQYF.

The chain combines TRBV4-1 with TRBJ1-2, with D possibly TRBD1 on 6 matching bases. The CDR3 is 18 amino acids. The germline V gene has CDR1 MGHRA and CDR2 YSYEKL. Deletions cut 0 bases from V and 0 bases from J, with 17 bases between. CDR3 in amino acids: CASSQDRRQDLTNYGYTF. The CDR3 DNA reads TGCGCCAGCAGCCAAGATCGCCGACAGGACCTAACTAACTATGGCTACACCTTC.